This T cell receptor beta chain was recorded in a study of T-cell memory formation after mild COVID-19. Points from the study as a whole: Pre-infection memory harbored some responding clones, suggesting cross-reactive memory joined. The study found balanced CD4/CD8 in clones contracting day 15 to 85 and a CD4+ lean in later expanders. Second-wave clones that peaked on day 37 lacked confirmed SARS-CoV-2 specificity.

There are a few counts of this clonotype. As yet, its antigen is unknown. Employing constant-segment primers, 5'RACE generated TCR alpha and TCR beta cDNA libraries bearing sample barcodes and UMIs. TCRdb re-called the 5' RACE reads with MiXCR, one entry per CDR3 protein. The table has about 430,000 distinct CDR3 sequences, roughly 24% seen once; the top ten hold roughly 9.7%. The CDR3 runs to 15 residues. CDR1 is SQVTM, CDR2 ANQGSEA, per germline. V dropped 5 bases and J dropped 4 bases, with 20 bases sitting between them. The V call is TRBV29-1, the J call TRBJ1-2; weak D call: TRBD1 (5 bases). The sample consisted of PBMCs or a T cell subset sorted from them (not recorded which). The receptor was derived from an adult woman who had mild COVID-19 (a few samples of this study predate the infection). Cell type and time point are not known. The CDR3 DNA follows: TGCAGCGTTCCCCTCCGAGGGGCCTCGACCTATGGCTACACCTTC. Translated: CSVPLRGASTYGYTF.